Listed below are T cell receptor beta chains from one sample, sequenced in a study of shared T cell receptors in the human thymus. Produced via immunoSEQ multiplex PCR; TCRdb's table is partial and in-frame only. The sample has about 500,000 clones; about 80% are singletons. The same specimen was also included in a second study, on human thymus T cells.

Sequencing input: thymocytes. The origin of the receptors is a boy younger than two with a congenital heart defect. Each CDR3 is given with its conserved first and last residue. Each record gives: D gene, V gene, clone size, J gene, CDR3 protein. D genes are given only for firm matches. Clone size is shown for a subset of rows, as once, few, many or a class of expanded clone.

-	TRBV15	-	TRBJ2-3	CATSRFPGLREVADTQYF
-	TRBV5-1	few	TRBJ2-7	CASSLAGVWTRNF
-	TRBV29-1	-	TRBJ2-1	CGVDGADNEQFF
-	TRBV5-4	few	TRBJ2-1	CATRGRKAGENEQFF
TRBD2	TRBV5-6	-	TRBJ2-7	CASSLAGTRSYEQYF
TRBD1	TRBV30	once	TRBJ1-5	CAWSQFRDRDYSNQPQHF
TRBD2	TRBV29-1	-	TRBJ2-2	CSVEGLAGGRTGELFF
-	TRBV5-4	-	TRBJ2-7	CASSLVSGPRSGYEQYF
-	TRBV13	-	TRBJ2-2	CASTISHREAGELFF
-	TRBV6-6	once	TRBJ2-1	CASTLGSEQFF
-	TRBV6-4	-	TRBJ1-1	CASSAAVQAFF
TRBD1	TRBV6-5	once	TRBJ1-1	CASSYQGGDTEAFF
TRBD1	TRBV7-2	-	TRBJ1-2	CASSRSGGRNGYTF
-	TRBV6-1	once	TRBJ1-1	CASSERGRNTEAFF
-	TRBV7-8	-	TRBJ2-5	CASSLGGGPSRETQYF
TRBD1	TRBV18	-	TRBJ1-5	CASSPYVRDSVQPQHF
TRBD2	TRBV5-6	-	-	CASSSGGGRYEQYF
TRBD2	TRBV2	-	TRBJ2-1	CASKRDYNEQFF
-	TRBV30	-	TRBJ2-7	CAWSPKWRYEQYF
-	TRBV6-4	-	TRBJ2-7	CASRTSEDYEQYF
TRBD2	TRBV4-2	-	TRBJ2-7	CASSQEGGRAYEQYF
TRBD1	TRBV2	-	TRBJ1-2	CASSGTGRFGYTF
TRBD2	TRBV10-3	once	TRBJ2-3	CAISPSGGSTDTQYF
-	TRBV4-3	-	TRBJ1-2	CASSHLLTGPGYGYTF
TRBD1	TRBV4-2	-	TRBJ2-7	CASSQDTGGEQYF
-	TRBV2	once	TRBJ2-3	CASSDEYF
TRBD1	TRBV5-6	-	TRBJ1-2	CASSLAEVVKDRGSYGYTF
TRBD1	TRBV29-1	-	TRBJ2-5	CSVGQGQETQYF
-	TRBV12-5	-	TRBJ1-5	CASGPTGLRPQHF
TRBD2	TRBV28	once	TRBJ2-7	CASTGRSYEQYF
-	TRBV4-3	-	TRBJ1-2	CASSQDKTAPAYGYTF
TRBD1	TRBV13	-	TRBJ2-3	CASSLGPRGRRTDTQYF
TRBD2	TRBV4-2	-	TRBJ2-3	CASSQTSGRADTQYF
TRBD2	TRBV10-1	-	TRBJ2-7	CASSESTQTSGSYEQYF
TRBD2	TRBV6-1	-	TRBJ2-7	CASSEEGLAGDRDEQYF
TRBD1	TRBV6-1	few	TRBJ2-7	CASMRLLGGHHEQYF
TRBD1	TRBV7-9	-	TRBJ1-4	CASSLGFGTGDEKLFF
TRBD2	TRBV4-1	once	TRBJ2-2	CASSHGRRDTGELFF
-	TRBV14	once	TRBJ2-1	CASSQERVYVGEQFF
TRBD1	TRBV5-6	once	TRBJ2-7	CASSAGTGSSYEQYF
-	TRBV30	once	TRBJ2-7	CAWSVPGTPSSYEQYF
-	TRBV7-2	-	TRBJ2-1	CASSLEGRGTYNEQFF